Below, 28 T cell receptor beta chains from the same sample are listed, as sequenced in a study of neoadjuvant nivolumab and ipilimumab in lung cancer. This table comes from immunoSEQ multiplex PCR, and its TCRdb copy is limited to in-frame clones, with some not included. The table shows some 17,000 clones, with approximately 76% occurring only once. Sample: tumor tissue, taken after neoadjuvant nivolumab, alone or with ipilimumab, at or shortly before surgery. The receptors were gathered from an adult with non-small cell lung cancer.

This chain links TRBV18 with TRBJ1-1; D uncertain. The V gene's germline CDR1 is KGHSH and CDR2 LQKENI. The CDR3 covers 17 residues. V was cut by 0 bases and J by 3 bases, with 17 bases left in between. CDR3 bases: TGTGCCAGCTCACCACCCGGGAGGGTCGGCCTGGACACTGAAGCTTTCTTT. Translating gives CASSPPGRVGLDTEAFF. The variable domain in full, completed from reference TRBV18 and TRBJ1-1, reads NAGVMQNPRHLVRRRGQEARLRCSPMKGHSHVYWYRQLPEEGLKFMVYLQKENIIDESGMPKERFSAEFPKEGPSILRIQQVVRGDSAAYFCASSPPGRVGLDTEAFFGQGTRLTVV.

The CDR3 coding sequence is TGTGCCAGCAGCTTAGCACTTAATCAGCCCCAGCATTTT. It translates to CASSLALNQPQHF. The chain recombines TRBV11-2 with TRBJ1-5; the D is unclear. Germline-derived CDR1 and CDR2 are SGHAT and FQNNGV. The CDR3 totals 13 residues. Trimming pared 1 base from V and 4 bases from J, leaving 5 bases between.

The V and J genes are TRBV4-1 and TRBJ2-5, with TRBD2 as a possible D gene (7 bases). CDR1 is MGHRA, CDR2 YSYEKL, per germline. V lost 1 base, J lost 5 bases, and 20 bases lay in between. This CDR3 comprises 17 residues. The CDR3 loop reads CASSQGGGGTGIETQYF. As DNA, the CDR3 is TGCGCCAGCAGCCAAGGAGGGGGGGGGACGGGCATCGAGACCCAGTACTTC.

This clone was seen once. The chain employs TRBV7-9 and TRBJ1-1; D remains ambiguous. Per the germline V gene, CDR1 is SEHNR and CDR2 is FQNEAQ (reference sequence). The germline V and J ends were trimmed by 1 base and 11 bases, with 11 bases remaining between them. This CDR3 comprises 12 residues. The CDR3 DNA sequence: TGTGCCAGCAGCTTAGAAGACCGACGGGCTTTCTTT. This codes for CASSLEDRRAFF.

This clone was counted a few times. This chain uses TRBV6-5 with TRBJ2-2; TRBD2 might be the D (6 bases). Germline V gene sequence: CDR1 MNHEY, CDR2 SVGAGI. Trimming took 11 bases from V and 4 from J, leaving 20 bases between them. The CDR3 runs to 15 residues. CDR3 protein: CASAQEGGGTGELFF. CDR3 sequence (DNA): TGTGCCTCCGCCCAGGAGGGTGGGGGCACCGGGGAGCTGTTTTTT.

The chain uses TRBV5-6 and TRBJ1-6; 7 positions match TRBD1. Germline CDR1 and CDR2: SGHDT and YYEEEE. V was clipped by 3 bases and J by 4 bases; unmatched bases: 13. The CDR3 spans 18 residues. The CDR3 DNA reads as TGTGCCAGCAGCTCCCACTTGACAGGGCTCAAGTATAATTCACCCCTCCACTTT. Protein product: CASSSHLTGLKYNSPLHF.

The J gene is TRBJ1-2, the V gene TRBV6-1; 7 bases align to TRBD1. V lost 1 base and J lost 8; bases outside the gene matches: 4. There are 13 residues in the CDR3. From germline, CDR1 is MNHNS and CDR2 SASEGT. CDR3 in amino acids: CASSEDRGRGYTF. Written as DNA, the CDR3 is TGTGCCAGCAGTGAAGACAGGGGACGAGGCTACACCTTC.

V and J are TRBV19 and TRBJ1-2; 7 bases line up with TRBD1. CDR3 length: 13 amino acids. V shed 6 bases, J shed 5 bases, and the junction held 6 bases outside the gene matches. Germline CDR1 LNHDA, CDR2 SQIVND (reference sequence). CDR3 residues: CASSPETGYGYTF. CDR3 nucleotide sequence: TGTGCCAGTAGCCCTGAGACAGGGTATGGCTACACCTTC.

The V gene is TRBV6-1, the J gene TRBJ1-5; a possible D gene is TRBD1 (5 bases). The CDR3 covers 14 residues. The V gene's germline CDR1 is MNHNS and CDR2 SASEGT. Trimming removed 6 bases at V and 5 bases at J, with 14 bases between. CDR3 in DNA: TGTGCCAGCAGCCCGTCGGGGGTCTATCAGCCCCAGCATTTT. This codes for CASSPSGVYQPQHF.

V gene TRBV6-5 combines with J gene TRBJ1-4; 9 nucleotides match TRBD1. Trimming at V came to 0 bases and at J to 8 bases, leaving 4 bases not matched to a gene. CDR1 is MNHEY, CDR2 SVGAGI, per germline. The CDR3 runs 15 residues. The CDR3 region is CASSYSGTGREKLFF. Written as DNA, the CDR3 is TGTGCCAGCAGTTACTCGGGGACAGGGAGGGAAAAACTGTTTTTT.

CDR3 DNA: TGTGCCAGCAGCTTAGGAGAGGGCGGGGGGGCCTACAATGAGCAGTTCTTC. It translates to CASSLGEGGGAYNEQFF. V is TRBV11-3 and J is TRBJ2-1; TRBD2 matches 9 bases. The CDR3 runs 17 residues. Germline V gene data show CDR1 as SGHNT and CDR2 as YENEEA. The V and J ends lost 1 base and 2 bases, in that order; junction bases with no gene match: 6.

This clone appeared a single time. The chain links TRBV7-8 to TRBJ1-5; a weak D match, TRBD1 (5 bases). The CDR3 totals 16 residues. V shed 2 bases and J shed 0 bases, with 11 bases lying between them. Per the germline V gene, CDR1 is SGHVS and CDR2 is FQNEAQ. For the CDR3, the DNA is TGTGCCAGCAGCTTAATACAGGAATATAGCAATCAGCCCCAGCATTTT. This sequence encodes CASSLIQEYSNQPQHF. The full variable domain, completed using reference TRBV7-8 and TRBJ1-5, is GAGVSQSPRYKVAKRGQDVALRCDPISGHVSLFWYQQALGQGPEFLTYFQNEAQLDKSGLPSDRFFAERPEGSVSTLKIQRTQQEDSAVYLCASSLIQEYSNQPQHFGDGTRLSIL.

The rearrangement links TRBV29-1 to TRBJ1-5; 8 positions match TRBD1. Germline CDR1 is SQVTM and CDR2 is ANQGSEA. This CDR3 contains 12 residues. Trimming removed 7 bases from V and 3 bases from J; junction bases left unmatched: 2. For the CDR3, the DNA is TGCAGCGCGGGACAGGCCAATCAGCCCCAGCATTTT. It specifies CSAGQANQPQHF.

The chain couples TRBV9 to TRBJ2-7; D call uncertain. The CDR3 extends over 14 amino acids. The germline gives CDR1 SGDLS, CDR2 YYNGEE. Trimming took 3 bases from V and 2 from J, leaving 12 bases between them. DNA for the CDR3: TGTGCCAGCAGCGGGTCGGATTCGCCCTACGAGCAGTACTTC. Translated, it gives CASSGSDSPYEQYF.

V gene TRBV7-8 combines with J gene TRBJ2-7; TRBD2 matches 10 bases. V lost 4 bases, J lost 0 bases, and 3 bases stayed unmatched. The CDR3 totals 15 residues. Germline assignment: CDR1 SGHVS and CDR2 FQNEAQ. The CDR3 region has the DNA TGTGCCAGCAGCTCTACTAGCGGGGACTCCTACGAGCAGTACTTC. It specifies CASSSTSGDSYEQYF.

The gene calls are TRBV5-1 and TRBJ2-3; 10 bases are shared with TRBD2. This CDR3 comprises 16 residues. Germline V gene data show CDR1 as SGHRS and CDR2 as YFSETQ. Trimming at V came to 5 bases and at J to 4 bases, leaving 10 bases not matched to a gene. For the CDR3, the DNA is TGCGCCAGCAGTTCCCTAGCGGGGGATCGTCCAGATACGCAGTATTTT. Protein: CASSSLAGDRPDTQYF. Complete variable domain (other parts from reference TRBV5-1 and TRBJ2-3): KAGVTQTPRYLIKTRGQQVTLSCSPISGHRSVSWYQQTPGQGLQFLFEYFSETQRNKGNFPGRFSGRQFSNSRSEMNVSTLELGDSALYLCASSSLAGDRPDTQYFGPGTRLTVL.

The chain uses TRBV6-1 and TRBJ1-2; TRBD1 matches 7 bases. The CDR3 has 12 residues. After removal of 6 bases from V and 7 bases from J, the junction contained 5 bases not matched to a gene. Germline loops: CDR1 MNHNS, CDR2 SASEGT. CDR3 bases: TGTGCCAGCAGCTTTAACAGGGGTGGCTACACCTTC. This codes for CASSFNRGGYTF.

V is TRBV5-1 and J is TRBJ1-6; D unclear. CDR1 SGHRS and CDR2 YFSETQ come from the germline V gene. The V gene lost 0 bases and the J gene lost 1 base, with 8 bases spanning the gap. This CDR3 spans 16 amino acids. The CDR3 sequence: CASSLVAGSYNSPLHF. CDR3 nucleotides: TGCGCCAGCAGCTTGGTTGCGGGGTCCTATAATTCACCCCTCCACTTT.

This clone qualifies as medium-sized. The chain employs TRBV13 and TRBJ2-1, with a tentative D call TRBD1 (6 bases). V gave up 3 bases and J gave up 0 bases, with 9 bases separating them. Looked up from germline, CDR1 is PRHDT and CDR2 is FYEKMQ (reference sequence). The CDR3 has 15 amino acids. The CDR3: CASSFRDTSYNEQFF. CDR3 in DNA: TGTGCCAGCAGCTTTCGGGACACCTCCTACAATGAGCAGTTCTTC.

This rearrangement joins TRBV19 to TRBJ1-5; perhaps TRBD1 as D (5 bases). Germline CDR1 LNHDA, CDR2 SQIVND (reference sequence). The germline V and J ends were trimmed by 3 bases and 0 bases, with 9 bases remaining between them. This CDR3 comprises 15 residues. CDR3 sequence (DNA): TGTGCCAGTAGTATTACGGGGGTTAGCAATCAGCCCCAGCATTTT. It translates to CASSITGVSNQPQHF.

The chain carries TRBV6-5 and TRBJ2-5, with 7 bases aligning to TRBD2. V shed 1 base and J 3 bases; nucleotides not matched to a gene: 8. The CDR3 is 16 amino acids. CDR1 is MNHEY, CDR2 SVGAGI, per germline. This CDR3 reads CASSYWGGKLEETQYF. CDR3 DNA: TGTGCCAGCAGTTACTGGGGGGGGAAACTAGAAGAGACCCAGTACTTC.

The chain combines TRBV7-1 with TRBJ1-2; D is perhaps TRBD1 (5 bases). TRBV7-1 is filed as an ORF, its function uncertain. Trimming pared 5 bases from V and 4 bases from J, leaving 20 bases between. CDR3 length equals 16 residues. CDR3 region: CASSPTKSHTGYGYTF. CDR3 DNA: TGTGCCAGCAGCCCCACGAAATCCCACACAGGCTATGGCTACACCTTC.

J is TRBJ1-2 and V is TRBV5-1; 9 nucleotides match TRBD1. In germline, CDR1 is SGHRS, CDR2 YFSETQ. The CDR3 sequence is 15 residues long. V lost 4 bases and J lost 4; bases outside the gene matches: 8. As DNA, the CDR3 is TGCGCCAGCAGCCCTAACACAGGGGGCGGCTATGGCTACACCTTC. It yields the protein CASSPNTGGGYGYTF. The full variable domain, completed using reference TRBV5-1 and TRBJ1-2, is KAGVTQTPRYLIKTRGQQVTLSCSPISGHRSVSWYQQTPGQGLQFLFEYFSETQRNKGNFPGRFSGRQFSNSRSEMNVSTLELGDSALYLCASSPNTGGGYGYTFGSGTRLTVV.

CDR3 bases: TGCGCCAGCCGAACTAGCGGGGGGGTGGACGAGCAGTACTTC. It codes for CASRTSGGVDEQYF. The J gene is TRBJ2-7, the V gene TRBV5-1; 13 bases match TRBD2. CDR3 size: 14 residues. Germline CDR1 reads SGHRS; CDR2 reads YFSETQ. Trimming at V came to 7 bases and at J to 5 bases, leaving 6 bases not matched to a gene.

This chain uses TRBV12-5 with TRBJ1-6; D is uncertain. V lost 7 bases and J lost 9, with 19 bases in between. CDR3 size: 15 residues. Germline V gives CDR1 LGHNT, CDR2 FRNRAP. CDR3 region: CASAYSSSAGSPLHF. CDR3 nucleotide sequence: TGTGCTAGTGCTTACTCAAGTTCGGCGGGTTCACCCCTCCACTTT.

This rearrangement joins TRBV5-1 to TRBJ2-5; TRBD2 matches at 7 bases. The CDR3 is made up of 14 amino acids. Trimming at V came to 5 bases and at J to 7 bases, leaving 11 bases not matched to a gene. CDR1 is SGHRS and CDR2 is YFSETQ in the germline V gene. In nucleotides, the CDR3 is TGCGCCAGCAGGCCCGAGAAGCCGGGGGGGACCCAGTACTTC. It translates to CASRPEKPGGTQYF.

V usage is TRBV11-3 and J usage is TRBJ2-3; D gene ambiguous. The germline V gene encodes CDR1 SGHNT and CDR2 YENEEA. The CDR3 is made up of 12 amino acids. Between the trimmed V and J ends, which lost 1 base and 4 bases, there was a span of 3 bases. DNA for the CDR3: TGTGCCAGCAGCTTAGGTTCAGATACGCAGTATTTT. Protein sequence: CASSLGSDTQYF.

The V and J genes are TRBV5-6 and TRBJ2-7; D is ambiguous. V was shortened by 1 base and J by 1 base, with 9 bases between the two germline ends. The CDR3 loop spans 14 amino acids. In germline, CDR1 is SGHDT, CDR2 YYEEEE. The DNA for the CDR3 is TGTGCCAGCAGCTTGTATCAGCTATCCTACGAGCAGTACTTC. Translated: CASSLYQLSYEQYF.